Included here is one T cell receptor (beta chain) sequence, with context. This clonotype was detected ten times or more. Its antigen remains unidentified. No base quality values were provided; no much bigger clone lies one nucleotide off. This sample is drawn from a study of T cells in Graves' hyperthyroidism and ophthalmopathy (dated 2019 in TCRdb). General notes on the study: Peripheral blood was collected at initial diagnosis, before any treatment. To identify TCR V-J signatures that set the groups apart, the researchers used a discovery cohort of 100 patients, made up of under 45 with Graves' ophthalmopathy and 55 to 65 with stable Graves' hyperthyroidism. An independent validation cohort of fewer than 20 hyperthyroidism patients and 15 or so patients who later progressed to ophthalmopathy tested prospective prediction of ophthalmopathy. The roughly 94 discovery patients were randomly divided into training and test sets at a 7:3 ratio. In several Graves' hyperthyroidism patients, the study also compared T-cell repertoires from thyroid tissue with T-cell repertoires from blood. After blood sampling, hyperthyroidism patients were treated with methimazole at a starting dose of 30 mg daily, and ophthalmopathy patients were treated with high-dose intravenous methylprednisolone. According to the paper, TCR Vbeta CDR3 sequencing was carried out on about 140 peripheral blood samples, which came from 40 to 45 ophthalmopathy, under 80 hyperthyroidism and roughly 17 progressor patients.

TCR beta CDR3 regions were amplified from RNA transcripts. For the first round of RT-PCR on the TCR CDR3, the HTBI primer set was used together with the Qiagen OneStep RT-PCR kit. Libraries were constructed in a second round of multiplex PCR, after which size selection and purification were performed. The libraries were sequenced on an Illumina HiSeq2000 using paired-end 100 bp reads. The authors' pipeline ran thus. Raw data were processed with SOAPnuke, discarding reads with adapters, uncalled bases, mean Phred below 15, or no exact constant-primer or identifier match. High-quality paired reads were merged with COPE v1.2.5, and unique nucleotide sequences were defined as clonotypes. Clonotypes were aligned to IMGT TRBV, TRBD and TRBJ reference segments using MiTCR v1.1. The analysis included only V-J combinations with a frequency above 0.0001, which together covered 99% to 99.2% of the repertoires. The TCS score was defined as F50 (clonal expansion) divided by E x V (chaos), with BLOSUM62-based TCRdist calculated between CDR3 peptides within each V-J. Welch's t-statistics and random forest reduced roughly 540 V-J features to 13, which were used in a naive Bayes classifier (R e1071). The public reads were run again by TCRdb, first through fastp at Q25 and then through MiXCR, and only productive beta chains were kept. Rows are unified per CDR3 protein, each entry keeping the most common DNA and genes. For this entry, the V and J calls and clone size follow TCRdb and not the study's own pipeline. Present in this sample are more than 350,000 distinct CDR3 sequences, around 14% of which were seen just once. Around a third of the sample is in the top ten clones.

On the study overall, not on this receptor specifically: No statistical method was used to fix the sample size in advance, and group allocation was not hidden from the investigators. Blood samples also contained most of the expanded thyroid clonotypes (frequency above 0.001), which suggests that blood repertoires may reflect thyroid immune responses. In validation, the model predicted progression to ophthalmopathy with just under 71% sensitivity and approximately 72% specificity, a median of about 6 months before onset. In cross-validation, a model built on a 13 V-J signature told ophthalmopathy apart from stable hyperthyroidism with 87.88% sensitivity and roughly 82% specificity, and in testing the same model reached 80%/75%.

Reading from cysteine to phenylalanine, the CDR3 counts 14 amino acids. The entry retains the CDR3 DNA only, 42 bases that are in frame from base 1. The germline V gene (reference sequence) sets CDR1 to GTSNPN and CDR2 to SVGIG. Deletion took 1 base off V and 0 bases off J, with a span of 10 bases between the germline ends. A patient counted as having stable Graves' hyperthyroidism if no progression to ophthalmopathy occurred over 18 months of follow-up. Hyperthyroidism patients were newly diagnosed, with disease duration under 2 months, and aged 18 to 65 years. Patients with uncontrolled infections, other autoimmune diseases, pregnancy or lactation were excluded. Diagnoses were established on the basis of clinical symptoms, serum thyroxine and TRAb, thyroid ultrasound, and orbital computed tomography. PBMCs were isolated from 7.5 to 10 ml of fresh peripheral blood by Ficoll-Paque density gradient centrifugation. Trizol reagent was used to extract total RNA, and RNA quality was then checked on an Agilent 2100 Bioanalyzer.

The sequence links TRBV30 to TRBJ2-7, with the D gene too uncertain to name. Sequencing was done on a sample of blood. The receptor's source is a woman aged 25 to 39 with Graves' hyperthyroidism. The DNA reads TGTGCCTGGAGTGATCTCGCCTACTCCTACGAGCAGTACTTC. This gives the protein CAWSDLAYSYEQYF. The CDR3 plus the reference TRBV30 and TRBJ2-7 genes for the other parts give the full variable domain: SQTIHQWPATLVQPVGSPLSLECTVEGTSNPNLYWYRQAAGRGLQLLFYSVGIGQISSEVPQNLSASRPQDRQFILSSKKLLLSDSGFYLCAWSDLAYSYEQYFGPGTRLTVT.